One and the same sample provided the 20 T cell receptor beta chains below, sequenced in a study of T cells in Graves' hyperthyroidism and ophthalmopathy. Amplification of TCR beta CDR3 regions used RNA as the template. HTBI primers were used for first-round RT-PCR of the TCR CDR3. TCRdb analysed the multiplex PCR reads with MiXCR anew, one entry per CDR3 protein. Of under 600,000 distinct CDR3 sequences in the sample, around 16% are singletons; the top ten hold more than 3%. The sequenced sample consisted of blood. Receptor source: a middle-aged woman with Graves' ophthalmopathy.

In this sample, this clonotype turned up a few times. The J gene is TRBJ1-2, the V gene TRBV20-1; D possibly corresponds to TRBD1 (6 bases). CDR1 and CDR2 from the germline V gene are DFQATT and SNEGSKA (reference sequence). This CDR3 contains 14 residues. Trimming took 0 bases from V and 6 from J, leaving 14 bases between them. This chain's CDR3 is CSARDRAGGHGYTF. In DNA form, the CDR3 reads TGCAGTGCTAGAGATAGGGCGGGGGGGCATGGCTACACCTTC.

This clonotype showed up many times. V usage is TRBV10-2 and J usage is TRBJ2-7; TRBD1 matches 12 bases. J was trimmed by 2 bases and V by 3 bases; bases with no gene match: 17. The CDR3 has 20 residues. Germline V lookup: CDR1 WSHSY, CDR2 SAAADI. The CDR3 region has the DNA TGCGCCAGCAGTGATCCCGCCGGGACAGGGGGCGCAGGACTAACCTACGAGCAGTACTTC. Protein sequence: CASSDPAGTGGAGLTYEQYF.

This clonotype was observed at least ten times. CDR3 coding DNA: TGTGCCAGCAGGGACCTTCGCTCCAATCAGCCCCAGCATTTT. Translation: CASRDLRSNQPQHF. This rearrangement joins TRBV27 to TRBJ1-5; no clear D. Germline V gene data show CDR1 as MNHEY and CDR2 as SMNVEV (reference sequence). V lost 6 bases and J lost 3, with 12 bases in between. This CDR3 is 14 amino acids long.

At least ten counts were recorded for this clonotype. The CDR3 spells CSAIGASGKVNEQFF. CDR3 DNA: TGCAGTGCTATTGGGGCTAGCGGGAAAGTCAATGAGCAGTTCTTC. V and J are TRBV20-1 and TRBJ2-1; TRBD2 matches at 9 bases. Per the germline V gene, CDR1 is DFQATT and CDR2 is SNEGSKA (reference sequence). CDR3 length equals 15 residues. V lost 4 bases, J lost 6 bases, and 10 bases stayed unmatched.

This clonotype was seen a handful of times. DNA of the CDR3: TGTGCCAGCAGTTCGCCGACTAGCAGCTCCTACGAGCAGTACTTC. It is translated as CASSSPTSSSYEQYF. V is TRBV28 and J is TRBJ2-7; TRBD2 matches at 7 bases. Per germline, CDR1 MDHEN and CDR2 SYDVKM. Trimming at V came to 4 bases and at J to 0 bases, leaving 6 bases not matched to a gene. CDR3 length equals 15 residues.

The table lists this clonotype with many counts. This CDR3 reads CASSLTAARDRNEQFF. CDR3 nucleotide sequence: TGTGCCAGCAGCTTAACCGCGGCCCGGGACAGAAATGAGCAGTTCTTC. The chain links TRBV7-3 to TRBJ2-1; 7 bases are a match to TRBD1. V shed 0 bases, J shed 7 bases, and the junction held 9 bases outside the gene matches. This CDR3 has 16 amino acids. In germline, CDR1 is SGHTA, CDR2 FQGTGA.

This clonotype was seen at least ten times. The V call is TRBV2, the J call TRBJ2-7; 8 bases align to TRBD1. The CDR3 runs 15 residues. CDR1 is SNHLY, CDR2 FYNNEI, per germline. J lost 3 bases, V lost 7 bases, and 11 bases had no gene match. The CDR3 protein is CASTTSGDRIYEQYF. The CDR3 DNA reads as TGTGCCAGCACTACATCCGGGGACAGGATCTACGAGCAGTACTTC.

This clonotype was seen ten or more times. The chain employs TRBV20-1 and TRBJ2-1; D gene unclear. CDR3 length: 14 amino acids. V gave up 0 bases and J gave up 4 bases, with 10 bases separating them. CDR1 and CDR2 from the germline V gene are DFQATT and SNEGSKA (reference sequence). As DNA, the CDR3 is TGCAGTGCTAGAGAGCCACCCTTATACAATGAGCAGTTCTTC. This gives the protein CSAREPPLYNEQFF.

This clonotype has ten or more counts. This rearrangement joins TRBV28 to TRBJ2-1; 9 nucleotides match TRBD1. V lost 2 bases, J lost 7 bases, and 6 bases stayed unmatched. This CDR3 is built from 15 residues. The germline V gene encodes CDR1 MDHEN and CDR2 SYDVKM. The CDR3 DNA is TGTGCCAGCAGTTTACCTGGGACAGGGCGGAATGAGCAGTTCTTC. Amino acid sequence: CASSLPGTGRNEQFF.

The V call is TRBV7-2, the J call TRBJ2-5; 14 bases align to TRBD2. V was clipped by 3 bases and J by 2 bases; unmatched bases: 5. Per germline, CDR1 SGHTA and CDR2 FQGNSA. There are 17 residues in the CDR3. CDR3 DNA: TGTGCCAGCAGCTTGGGACTAGCGGGGGACCTACAAGAGACCCAGTACTTC. It encodes CASSLGLAGDLQETQYF.

The sample holds a few counts of this clonotype. The genes are TRBV9 and TRBJ1-1; D remains ambiguous. This CDR3 is 14 amino acids long. Germline CDR1 SGDLS, CDR2 YYNGEE. Trimming cost V 0 bases and J 0 bases, with 6 bases left between them. CDR3 region: CASSVGGMNTEAFF. CDR3 sequence (DNA): TGTGCCAGCAGCGTAGGAGGTATGAACACTGAAGCTTTCTTT.

At least ten counts were recorded for this clonotype. The chain combines TRBV20-1 with TRBJ1-1; unclear D gene. The length of the CDR3 is 10 residues. V was pared by 4 bases and J by 7 bases, with 7 bases between. Germline V CDR1 and CDR2: DFQATT, SNEGSKA (reference sequence). The CDR3 here is CSAILIEAFF. As DNA, the CDR3 is TGCAGTGCTATTCTGATTGAAGCTTTCTTT.

This clonotype was counted only a few times. The J gene is TRBJ2-7, the V gene TRBV11-2; D could derive from TRBD1 or TRBD2 (5 bases each). Trimming removed 6 bases from V and 3 bases from J, with 9 bases in between. Germline assignment: CDR1 SGHAT and CDR2 FQNNGV. The CDR3 covers 12 residues. The CDR3: CASRGVHYEQYF. The CDR3 coding sequence is TGTGCCAGCAGGGGGGTTCACTACGAGCAGTACTTC.

This clonotype occurred many times. The chain combines TRBV27 with TRBJ2-2; tentatively, D is TRBD1 (5 bases). Germline-derived CDR1 and CDR2 are MNHEY and SMNVEV (reference sequence). This CDR3 comprises 15 residues. Trimming took off 6 bases at V and 6 bases at J, with 17 bases between the two ends. This CDR3 reads CASREAGYYPGELFF. CDR3 DNA: TGTGCCAGCAGAGAGGCAGGGTATTATCCCGGGGAGCTGTTTTTT.

V usage is TRBV18 and J usage is TRBJ2-3; D uncertain. Germline CDR1 KGHSH, CDR2 LQKENI. V gave up 0 bases and J gave up 6 bases, with 13 bases separating them. The CDR3 loop spans 15 amino acids. The CDR3 loop reads CASSPPPGGKDTQYF. The CDR3 DNA sequence: TGTGCCAGCTCACCACCGCCTGGCGGCAAGGATACGCAGTATTTT.

The V call is TRBV30, the J call TRBJ2-1; the match to TRBD2 covers 14 bases. Germline assignment: CDR1 GTSNPN and CDR2 SVGIG (reference sequence). V gave up 0 bases and J gave up 6 bases; unmatched junction bases: 16. This CDR3 contains 20 residues. As DNA, the CDR3 is TGTGCCTGGAGTGTACGACTAGGGACTAGCGGGAGCCGGAAGTCCAATGAGCAGTTCTTC. Its translation: CAWSVRLGTSGSRKSNEQFF.

The chain recombines TRBV19 with TRBJ2-1; 11 nucleotides line up with TRBD2. This CDR3 spans 18 amino acids. V shed 3 bases and J 6 bases; nucleotides not matched to a gene: 13. From germline, CDR1 is LNHDA and CDR2 SQIVND (reference sequence). The CDR3 DNA reads as TGTGCCAGTAGTATGCTGGTGCTAGCGGGAGGATTCTTCAATGAGCAGTTCTTC. The encoded protein is CASSMLVLAGGFFNEQFF.

This clonotype has just a few counts. The chain couples TRBV7-3 to TRBJ1-1; D uncertain. There are 13 residues in the CDR3. In germline, CDR1 is SGHTA, CDR2 FQGTGA. V was trimmed by 2 bases and J by 2 bases, leaving 6 bases between them. The CDR3 sequence is CASSLWPNTEAFF. The CDR3 nucleotides are TGTGCCAGCAGCTTATGGCCTAACACTGAAGCTTTCTTT.

Remarks on this clonotype: A much larger clone lies a single base off, so this may be a read error. V is TRBV7-9 and J is TRBJ2-5; 7 bases line up with TRBD2. Germline V CDR1 and CDR2: SEHNR, FQNEAQ (reference sequence). Germline trimming cut 5 bases from V and 5 bases from J; bases unmatched to any gene: 8. The CDR3 runs to 14 residues. The CDR3 loop is CASSLQGGTETQYF. In nucleotides, the CDR3 is TGTGCCAGCAGCCTTCAGGGAGGGACGGAGACCCAGTACTTC.

CDR3 coding DNA: TGTGCCTGGAGGGTCAGGGAGAACACTGAAGCTTTCTTT. The encoded protein is CAWRVRENTEAFF. The chain links TRBV30 to TRBJ1-1; TRBD1 might be the D (5 bases). Trimming removed 3 bases from V and 1 base from J, with 9 bases in between. The CDR3 covers 13 residues. Germline-derived CDR1 and CDR2 are GTSNPN and SVGIG (reference sequence).